This T cell receptor beta chain was sequenced for a study of blood T cell repertoires in COVID-19. Study at large: In each case, the material was cDNA or gDNA derived from T cells, B-cell-depleted T cells, or PBMCs.

Sequenced by immunoSEQ multiplex PCR; TCRdb stores in-frame clones only, minus some. The table records a few hundred thousand clones, 70% to 90% of them present only once. There are 15 residues in the CDR3. CDR1 SGDLS and CDR2 YYNGEE come from the germline V gene. The J segment lost 1 base and the V segment lost 3 bases, leaving 5 bases of the junction unmatched. The receptor's source is a woman aged 18-29 years who had recovered from COVID-19. This chain links TRBV9 with TRBJ1-1; TRBD1 matches 8 bases. Sequencing input: PBMCs or T cells enriched from blood (not recorded which). DNA of the CDR3: TGTGCCAGCAGCGAGCAGGGGGCTACGAACACTGAAGCTTTCTTT. This sequence encodes CASSEQGATNTEAFF.